The entry below describes one T cell receptor (beta chain). The data were obtained in a study of control samples from healthy donors and cancer patients. V lost 5 bases, J lost 2 bases, and 9 bases stayed unmatched. The germline V gene has CDR1 SGHTA and CDR2 FQGTGA. CDR3 length equals 15 residues. TCRdb keeps only in-frame clones here, not all; method: immunoSEQ multiplex PCR. The sample shows about 160,000 clones, approximately 94% of them seen only once. This clonotype was sampled from a woman in her forties in good health. What was sequenced was blood. The gene calls are TRBV7-3 and TRBJ2-7; 7 bases are a match to TRBD1. The CDR3: CASSEDRVPPYEQYF. The CDR3 DNA follows: TGTGCCAGCAGCGAAGACAGGGTCCCACCCTACGAGCAGTACTTC.